The sequence of this TCR beta chain was determined in a study of T cells in Graves' hyperthyroidism and ophthalmopathy. The CDR3 extends over 14 amino acids. V shed 5 bases and J 5 bases; nucleotides not matched to a gene: 5. CDR1 and CDR2 from the germline V gene are MNHNS and SASEGT. If no ophthalmopathy progression occurred within 18 months, Graves' hyperthyroidism was stable. A remark on this clonotype: Its antigen is not identified.

TCR beta CDR3 regions were amplified from RNA. Primed by the HTBI set, a first-round RT-PCR was run on the TCR CDR3. TCRdb redid the calling of the multiplex PCR reads with MiXCR, one entry per CDR3 protein. The repertoire holds roughly 420,000 distinct CDR3 sequences, with more than 15% as singletons. Regarding the study as a whole: A 13 V-J signature model discriminated ophthalmopathy versus stable hyperthyroidism.

What was sequenced was blood. This sequence joins TRBV6-1 and TRBJ1-4, with TRBD1 identical over 7 bases. The TCR sequence derives from a woman between 18 and 29 years old with Graves' hyperthyroidism. DNA for the CDR3: TGTGCCAGCAGTAATCCGGGACAGAATGAAAAACTGTTTTTT. Protein product: CASSNPGQNEKLFF.